The source of this T cell receptor beta chain is a study of Graves' ophthalmopathy and Graves' hyperthyroidism. The study, taken as a whole, reports: Blood was where most expanded thyroid clonotypes above 0.001 frequency also turned up.

Points on this clonotype: Its antigen remains unknown.

V lost 8 bases to trimming and J lost 3 bases, with 13 bases between them. This CDR3 region has 13 residues. Per the germline V gene, CDR1 is SQVTM and CDR2 is ANQGSEA. Using RNA transcripts, the TCR beta CDR3 regions were amplified. The workflow started with a first-round RT-PCR run with HTBI primers and then moved on to a second-round multiplex PCR. TCRdb reanalysed the multiplex PCR reads using MiXCR and keeps one entry per CDR3 protein. The sample holds a few hundred thousand distinct CDR3 sequences; roughly 40% are singletons and the top ten take 4% to 5%. This receptor was taken from an adult man with Graves' hyperthyroidism. The J gene is TRBJ2-2, the V gene TRBV29-1; D is uncertain. Sequenced material: peripheral blood or thyroid tissue (not recorded which). CDR3 in DNA: TGCAGCCCCGGCGGAAGGTACACCGGGGAGCTGTTTTTT. Translated, it gives CSPGGRYTGELFF.